This is a list of T cell receptor beta chains from one sample in a study of beta chain features in type 1 diabetes. Assay used: immunoSEQ multiplex PCR; TCRdb lists only in-frame clones, some missing. The sample lists about 210,000 clones, about a tenth seen once, with 1% to 1.5% in the top ten. Sequencing input: central memory CD4+ T cells from blood. These receptors were collected from a man aged 18 to 30 in good health. CDR3s include the opening cysteine and the closing phenylalanine or tryptophan. Fields, in order: clone size, D gene, V gene, J gene, CDR3 protein, CDR3 DNA. D genes are given only for firm matches. Expanded clones get a size class; other rows say once, few or many, or leave the size out.

abundance: few; d_gene: -; v_gene: TRBV15; j_gene: TRBJ2-7; CDR3aa: CATSRDRTSRSYEQYF; CDR3nt: TGTGCCACCAGCAGAGATAGGACTTCCAGGTCCTACGAGCAGTACTTC
abundance: -; d_gene: -; v_gene: TRBV18; j_gene: TRBJ2-2; CDR3aa: CASSPRGAGSTGELFF; CDR3nt: TGTGCCAGCTCACCGAGGGGCGCCGGGAGCACCGGGGAGCTGTTTTTT
abundance: few; d_gene: -; v_gene: TRBV7-3; j_gene: TRBJ2-1; CDR3aa: CASSLRVAGYNEQFF; CDR3nt: TGTGCCAGCAGCCTACGGGTAGCTGGTTACAATGAGCAGTTCTTC
abundance: many; d_gene: -; v_gene: TRBV9; j_gene: TRBJ2-5; CDR3aa: CASSVAGGDRETQYF; CDR3nt: TGTGCCAGCAGCGTAGCCGGTGGGGATCGGGAGACCCAGTACTTC
abundance: few; d_gene: -; v_gene: TRBV28; j_gene: TRBJ2-1; CDR3aa: CASSLRDYNEQFF; CDR3nt: TGTGCCAGCAGTTTACGGGACTACAATGAGCAGTTCTTC
abundance: many; d_gene: -; v_gene: TRBV5-4; j_gene: TRBJ2-7; CDR3aa: CASSWRGSYEQYF; CDR3nt: TGTGCCAGCAGCTGGCGGGGTTCCTACGAGCAGTACTTC
abundance: few; d_gene: TRBD1; v_gene: TRBV7-6; j_gene: TRBJ1-1; CDR3aa: CASSLAGDRVEAFF; CDR3nt: TGTGCCAGCAGCTTAGCGGGGGACAGGGTTGAAGCTTTCTTT
abundance: -; d_gene: -; v_gene: TRBV6-1; j_gene: TRBJ2-3; CDR3aa: CASSTWNTDTQYF; CDR3nt: TGTGCCAGCAGTACTTGGAACACAGATACGCAGTATTTT
abundance: many; d_gene: -; v_gene: TRBV18; j_gene: TRBJ2-7; CDR3aa: CASSIYEQYF; CDR3nt: TGTGCCAGCTCCATCTACGAGCAGTACTTC
abundance: many; d_gene: TRBD2; v_gene: TRBV5-4; j_gene: TRBJ2-1; CDR3aa: CASSYGAGGPGEQFF; CDR3nt: TGTGCCAGCAGCTACGGAGCGGGAGGGCCCGGAGAGCAGTTCTTC
abundance: -; d_gene: -; v_gene: TRBV11-2; j_gene: TRBJ2-3; CDR3aa: CASSLGRTDTQYF; CDR3nt: TGTGCCAGCAGCTTGGGGCGCACAGATACGCAGTATTTT
abundance: -; d_gene: TRBD1; v_gene: TRBV2; j_gene: TRBJ2-3; CDR3aa: CASSENRGDTDTQYF; CDR3nt: TGTGCCAGCAGTGAAAACAGGGGGGACACAGATACGCAGTATTTT
abundance: few; d_gene: -; v_gene: TRBV7-2; j_gene: TRBJ2-3; CDR3aa: CASSLVGGFTDTQYF; CDR3nt: TGTGCCAGCAGCTTAGTAGGTGGATTCACAGATACGCAGTATTTT
abundance: few; d_gene: TRBD2; v_gene: TRBV7-9; j_gene: TRBJ2-1; CDR3aa: CASSLAGGHEQFF; CDR3nt: TGTGCCAGCAGCCTAGCGGGAGGGCATGAGCAGTTCTTC
abundance: few; d_gene: TRBD1; v_gene: TRBV7-2; j_gene: TRBJ2-7; CDR3aa: CASSLNRGEQYF; CDR3nt: TGTGCCAGCAGCCTAAACAGGGGCGAGCAGTACTTC
abundance: -; d_gene: -; v_gene: TRBV30; j_gene: TRBJ1-1; CDR3aa: CAWSFLTATEAFF; CDR3nt: TGTGCCTGGAGTTTTTTGACAGCCACAGAAGCTTTCTTT
abundance: few; d_gene: -; v_gene: TRBV29-1; j_gene: TRBJ1-2; CDR3aa: CSVVQGGDGYTF; CDR3nt: TGCAGCGTTGTGCAGGGTGGGGATGGCTACACCTTC
abundance: few; d_gene: -; v_gene: TRBV27; j_gene: TRBJ2-7; CDR3aa: CASSLALGPYEQYF; CDR3nt: TGTGCCAGCAGTTTGGCCCTCGGACCCTACGAGCAGTACTTC
abundance: few; d_gene: TRBD1; v_gene: TRBV7-9; j_gene: TRBJ1-5; CDR3aa: CASSPTGGNQPQHF; CDR3nt: TGTGCCAGCAGCCCGACAGGGGGCAATCAGCCCCAGCATTTT
abundance: -; d_gene: -; v_gene: TRBV9; j_gene: TRBJ2-5; CDR3aa: CASSVGGDLRQETQYF; CDR3nt: TGTGCCAGCAGCGTAGGGGGCGACTTGCGCCAAGAGACCCAGTACTTC
abundance: few; d_gene: -; v_gene: TRBV29-1; j_gene: TRBJ1-1; CDR3aa: CSGKQGMNTEAFF; CDR3nt: TGCAGCGGGAAACAGGGAATGAACACTGAAGCTTTCTTT
abundance: many; d_gene: TRBD2; v_gene: TRBV7-2; j_gene: TRBJ2-2; CDR3aa: CASSASGRGTGELFF; CDR3nt: TGTGCCAGCAGCGCCAGCGGGAGAGGCACCGGGGAGCTGTTTTTT
abundance: -; d_gene: -; v_gene: TRBV2; j_gene: TRBJ2-5; CDR3aa: CASSDARIVETQYF; CDR3nt: TGTGCCAGCAGTGACGCCAGGATTGTGGAGACCCAGTACTTC
abundance: few; d_gene: -; v_gene: TRBV27; j_gene: TRBJ1-5; CDR3aa: CASSFAGGNQPQHF; CDR3nt: TGTGCCAGCAGTTTTGCAGGGGGCAATCAGCCCCAGCATTTT
abundance: many; d_gene: -; v_gene: TRBV2; j_gene: TRBJ2-3; CDR3aa: CASRPDVLGTDTQYF; CDR3nt: TGTGCCAGCAGACCTGACGTCTTGGGCACAGATACGCAGTATTTT
abundance: -; d_gene: TRBD2; v_gene: TRBV28; j_gene: TRBJ2-1; CDR3aa: CASSFPGGGSGRANEQFF; CDR3nt: TGTGCCAGCAGTTTTCCCGGAGGGGGTAGCGGGAGGGCCAATGAGCAGTTCTTC
abundance: once; d_gene: -; v_gene: TRBV5-1; j_gene: TRBJ2-5; CDR3aa: CASSSVYQETQYF; CDR3nt: TGCGCCAGCAGTTCAGTGTACCAAGAGACCCAGTACTTC
abundance: many; d_gene: -; v_gene: TRBV4-3; j_gene: TRBJ2-7; CDR3aa: CASSQGFGAGLYEQYF; CDR3nt: TGCGCCAGCAGCCAAGGCTTTGGGGCGGGCCTCTACGAGCAGTACTTC
abundance: -; d_gene: TRBD2; v_gene: TRBV10-2; j_gene: TRBJ2-1; CDR3aa: CASSDEGSGRATEQFF; CDR3nt: TGCGCCAGCAGTGACGAGGGTAGCGGGAGGGCCACTGAGCAGTTCTTC
abundance: -; d_gene: TRBD2; v_gene: TRBV10-3; j_gene: TRBJ2-3; CDR3aa: CAISLLAGEADTQYF; CDR3nt: TGTGCCATCAGTCTGCTAGCGGGAGAGGCAGATACGCAGTATTTT
abundance: -; d_gene: -; v_gene: TRBV28; j_gene: TRBJ2-7; CDR3aa: CASSLAVGPEQYF; CDR3nt: TGTGCCAGCAGTTTAGCGGTGGGCCCCGAGCAGTACTTC
abundance: few; d_gene: -; v_gene: TRBV29-1; j_gene: TRBJ1-1; CDR3aa: CSVGGWGDTEAFF; CDR3nt: TGCAGCGTGGGAGGCTGGGGCGACACTGAAGCTTTCTTT
abundance: many; d_gene: TRBD2; v_gene: TRBV19; j_gene: TRBJ2-2; CDR3aa: CASYQREGTGELFF; CDR3nt: TGTGCCAGTTACCAGCGGGAGGGAACCGGGGAGCTGTTTTTT
abundance: few; d_gene: TRBD1; v_gene: TRBV7-6; j_gene: TRBJ2-7; CDR3aa: CASSLTSRDRGSGEQYF; CDR3nt: TGTGCCAGCAGCCTCACGAGCCGGGACAGGGGGTCTGGCGAGCAGTACTTC
abundance: few; d_gene: -; v_gene: TRBV18; j_gene: TRBJ2-7; CDR3aa: CASSASTGRYEQYF; CDR3nt: TGTGCCAGCTCAGCATCCACAGGGCGCTACGAGCAGTACTTC